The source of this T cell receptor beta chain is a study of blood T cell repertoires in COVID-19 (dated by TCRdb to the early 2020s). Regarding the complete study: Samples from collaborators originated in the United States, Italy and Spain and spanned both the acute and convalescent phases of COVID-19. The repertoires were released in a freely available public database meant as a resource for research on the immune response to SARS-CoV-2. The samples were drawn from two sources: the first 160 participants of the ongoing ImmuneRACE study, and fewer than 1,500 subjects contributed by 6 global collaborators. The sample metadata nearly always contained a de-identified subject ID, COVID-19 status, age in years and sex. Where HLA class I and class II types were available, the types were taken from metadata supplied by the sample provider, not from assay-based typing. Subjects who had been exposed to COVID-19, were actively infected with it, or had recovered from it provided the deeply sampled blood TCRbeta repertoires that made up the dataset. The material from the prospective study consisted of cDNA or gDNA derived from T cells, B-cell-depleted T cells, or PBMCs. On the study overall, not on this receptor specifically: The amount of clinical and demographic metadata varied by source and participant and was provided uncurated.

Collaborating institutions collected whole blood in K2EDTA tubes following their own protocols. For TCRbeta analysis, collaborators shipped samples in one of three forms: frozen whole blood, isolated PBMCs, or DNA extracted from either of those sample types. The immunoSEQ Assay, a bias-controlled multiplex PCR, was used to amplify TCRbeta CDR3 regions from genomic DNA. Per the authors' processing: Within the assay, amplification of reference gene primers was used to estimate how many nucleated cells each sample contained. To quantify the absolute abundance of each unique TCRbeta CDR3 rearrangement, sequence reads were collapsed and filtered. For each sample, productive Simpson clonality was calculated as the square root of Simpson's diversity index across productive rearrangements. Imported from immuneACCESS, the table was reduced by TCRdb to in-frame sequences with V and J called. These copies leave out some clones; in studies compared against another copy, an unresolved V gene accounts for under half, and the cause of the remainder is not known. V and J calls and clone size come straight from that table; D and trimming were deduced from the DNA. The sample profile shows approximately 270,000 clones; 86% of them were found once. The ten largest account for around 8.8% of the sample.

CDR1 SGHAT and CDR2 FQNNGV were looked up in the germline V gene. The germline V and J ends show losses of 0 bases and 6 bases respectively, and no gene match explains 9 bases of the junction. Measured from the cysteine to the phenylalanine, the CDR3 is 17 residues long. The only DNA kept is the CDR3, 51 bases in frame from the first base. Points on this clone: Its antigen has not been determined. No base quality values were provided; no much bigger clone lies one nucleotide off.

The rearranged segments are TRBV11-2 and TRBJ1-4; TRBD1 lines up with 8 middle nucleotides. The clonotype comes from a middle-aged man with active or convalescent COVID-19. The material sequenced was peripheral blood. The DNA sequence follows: TGTGCCAGCAGCTTAGAGGTTGGGCAGGGGGCGCATGAAAAACTGTTTTTT. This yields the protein CASSLEVGQGAHEKLFF.